Shown below are 14 T cell receptor beta chains from a single sample sequenced in a study of blood T cell repertoires in COVID-19. Assay: immunoSEQ multiplex PCR; the TCRdb copy retains only in-frame clones and omits some. The data contain some 180,000 clones, roughly 80% of them seen just once; the ten biggest clones take up under 8.5%. Sequenced material: peripheral blood. These receptors were taken from a human donor in a cohort sampled during active COVID-19.

The genes are TRBV18 and TRBJ2-6; D unresolved. The CDR3 has 14 amino acids. Between the trimmed V and J ends, which lost 0 bases and 3 bases, there was a span of 3 bases. Germline lookup yields CDR1 KGHSH and CDR2 LQKENI. In nucleotides, the CDR3 is TGTGCCAGCTCACCACCTATTGGGGCCAACGTCCTGACTTTC. Translating it yields CASSPPIGANVLTF.

The rearrangement uses TRBV7-8 and TRBJ1-4; D remains unclear. Germline values: CDR1 SGHVS, CDR2 FQNEAQ. The length of the CDR3 is 19 residues. V dropped 7 bases and J dropped 0 bases, with 24 bases sitting between them. The CDR3 loop is CASTHEGVSGKATNEKLFF. DNA of the CDR3: TGTGCCAGCACCCATGAGGGAGTTAGCGGAAAAGCAACTAATGAAAAACTGTTTTTT.

V is TRBV6-5 and J is TRBJ2-7; TRBD1 aligns across 8 bases. From germline, CDR1 is MNHEY and CDR2 SVGAGI. This CDR3 is 15 amino acids long. With V trimmed by 2 bases and J by 3 bases, 6 bases remained unmatched. This CDR3 reads CASSYNRGTGYEQYF. In nucleotides, the CDR3 is TGTGCCAGCAGTTACAACCGAGGGACAGGCTACGAGCAGTACTTC.

The chain links TRBV4-1 to TRBJ2-6; 7 bases line up with TRBD1. After removal of 5 bases from V and 4 bases from J, the junction contained 5 bases not matched to a gene. Per germline, CDR1 MGHRA and CDR2 YSYEKL. This CDR3 spans 15 amino acids. CDR3 DNA: TGCGCCAGCAGCACCAGGGGGACCGGGGCCAACGTCCTGACTTTC. As protein: CASSTRGTGANVLTF.

The chain is built from TRBV21-1 and TRBJ2-7; the DNA was not compared with TRBD1, the D call given in the table. TRBV21-1 is a pseudogene locus. This CDR3 region has 18 residues. CDR3 protein: CASSKDGPNWTPAPVGRV. CDR3 sequence (DNA): TGTGCCAGCAGCAAAGATGGGCCTAACTGGACACCAGCTCCGGTCGGCCGTGTC.

The chain carries TRBV11-1 and TRBJ1-1, with D perhaps TRBD1 (6 bases). CDR1 is SGHAT, CDR2 FQDESV, per germline (reference sequence). The V gene lost 5 bases and the J gene lost 3 bases, with 16 bases spanning the gap. The CDR3 is made up of 15 amino acids. The CDR3 DNA reads TGTGCCAGCAGCCCGAGCAGGGGCCGGTACACTGAAGCTTTCTTT. Amino acid sequence: CASSPSRGRYTEAFF.

This chain joins TRBV24-1 and TRBJ2-1, with unresolved D. In germline, CDR1 is KGHDR, CDR2 SFDVKD. The CDR3 spans 13 residues. Trimming stripped 5 bases from V and 7 bases from J, with 11 bases between. The CDR3 spells CATSAVPGNEQFF. CDR3 nucleotide sequence: TGTGCCACCAGTGCGGTCCCAGGTAATGAGCAGTTCTTC.

The sample holds one count of this clone. The chain recombines TRBV6-5 with TRBJ2-3, with 13 bases that match TRBD2. Germline lookup yields CDR1 MNHEY and CDR2 SVGAGI. V shed 11 bases and J 6 bases; nucleotides not matched to a gene: 5. There are 13 residues in the CDR3. Here the CDR3 reads CASRTSGGDTQYF. CDR3 DNA sequence: TGTGCCTCCCGGACTAGCGGGGGTGATACGCAGTATTTT.

The chain has TRBV7-3 and TRBJ1-1; D not certain. Trimming pared 4 bases from V and 4 bases from J, leaving 13 bases between. The CDR3 consists of 14 residues. The germline V gene encodes CDR1 SGHTA and CDR2 FQGTGA. The CDR3 here is CASSSLVGGTEAFF. CDR3 in DNA: TGTGCCAGCAGCTCCCTAGTGGGAGGCACTGAAGCTTTCTTT.

The chain carries TRBV7-9 and TRBJ1-1; D call uncertain. Germline V gives CDR1 SEHNR, CDR2 FQNEAQ (reference sequence). The V end lost 0 bases, the J end lost 3 bases, and 17 bases lay between the germline ends. The CDR3 is 17 residues long. The CDR3, as DNA: TGTGCCAGCAGCTTAGCGGGGAGACCCCCGGTTGACACTGAAGCTTTCTTT. This encodes CASSLAGRPPVDTEAFF.

This rearrangement joins TRBV6-2 or TRBV6-3 to TRBJ1-6; D remains ambiguous. There are 15 residues in the CDR3. Trimming shortened V by 4 bases and J by 6 bases, and 13 bases separated the two germline ends. The germline V gene encodes CDR1 MNHEY and CDR2 SVGEGT. CDR3 DNA: TGTGCCAGCAGTTTCGGGAGCCGCTTTAATTCACCCCTCCACTTT. It codes for CASSFGSRFNSPLHF.

The chain recombines TRBV13 with TRBJ1-1; 11 nucleotides line up with TRBD1. This CDR3 has 13 residues. The germline CDR1 and CDR2 sequences are PRHDT and FYEKMQ (reference sequence). V dropped 4 bases and J dropped 6; count of bases not matched to a gene: 1. The CDR3 reads CASSSGQGAEAFF. Written as DNA, the CDR3 is TGTGCCAGCAGCTCGGGACAGGGGGCTGAAGCTTTCTTT.

As for this clone: The sample carries other DNA sequences with the same CDR3. The chain carries TRBV14 and TRBJ1-2; D possibly corresponds to TRBD1 (5 bases). CDR1 SGHDN and CDR2 FVKESK come from the germline V gene. This CDR3 comprises 13 residues. Trimming stripped 1 base from V and 2 bases from J, with 5 bases between. The CDR3: CASSQGTNYGYTF. The CDR3 coding sequence is TGTGCCAGCAGCCAAGGGACAAACTATGGCTACACCTTC.

V is TRBV4-2 and J is TRBJ2-5, with 8 bases fitting TRBD1. Germline CDR1 LGHNA, CDR2 YNFKEQ. The CDR3 runs to 15 residues. V shed 1 base, J shed 7 bases, and the junction held 8 bases outside the gene matches. Here the CDR3 reads CASSQGGQEIGTQYF. CDR3 DNA: TGTGCCAGCAGCCAAGGGGGACAGGAGATCGGGACCCAGTACTTC.